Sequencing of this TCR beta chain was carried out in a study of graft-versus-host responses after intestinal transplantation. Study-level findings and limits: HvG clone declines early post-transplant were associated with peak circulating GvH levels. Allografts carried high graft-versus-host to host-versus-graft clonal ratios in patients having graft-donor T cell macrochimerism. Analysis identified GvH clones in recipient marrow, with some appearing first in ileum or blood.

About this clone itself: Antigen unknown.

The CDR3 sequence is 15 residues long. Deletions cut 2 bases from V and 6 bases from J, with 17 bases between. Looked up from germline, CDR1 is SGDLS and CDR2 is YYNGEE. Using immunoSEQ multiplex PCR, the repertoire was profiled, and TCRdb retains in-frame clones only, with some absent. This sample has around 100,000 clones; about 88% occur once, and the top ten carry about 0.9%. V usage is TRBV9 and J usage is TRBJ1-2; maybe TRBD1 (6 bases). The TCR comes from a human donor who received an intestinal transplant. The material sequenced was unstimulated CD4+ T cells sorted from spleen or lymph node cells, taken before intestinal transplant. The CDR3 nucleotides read TGTGCCAGCAGCGTTGGAGACAGGATAGGCGATGGCTACACCTTC. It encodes CASSVGDRIGDGYTF.